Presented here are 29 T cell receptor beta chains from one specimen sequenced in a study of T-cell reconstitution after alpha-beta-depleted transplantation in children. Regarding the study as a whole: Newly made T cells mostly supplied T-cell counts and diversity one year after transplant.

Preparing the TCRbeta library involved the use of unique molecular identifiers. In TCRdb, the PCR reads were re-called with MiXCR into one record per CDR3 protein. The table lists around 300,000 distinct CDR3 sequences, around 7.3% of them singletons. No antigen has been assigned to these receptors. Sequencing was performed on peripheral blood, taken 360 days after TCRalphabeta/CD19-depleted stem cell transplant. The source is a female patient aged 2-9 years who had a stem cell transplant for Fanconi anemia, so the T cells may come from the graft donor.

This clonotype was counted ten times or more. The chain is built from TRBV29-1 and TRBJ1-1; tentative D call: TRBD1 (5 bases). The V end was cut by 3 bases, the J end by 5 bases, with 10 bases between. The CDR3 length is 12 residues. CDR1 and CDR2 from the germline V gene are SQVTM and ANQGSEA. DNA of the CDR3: TGCAGCGTTGACGCAGGGTGGACTGAAGCTTTCTTT. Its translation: CSVDAGWTEAFF.

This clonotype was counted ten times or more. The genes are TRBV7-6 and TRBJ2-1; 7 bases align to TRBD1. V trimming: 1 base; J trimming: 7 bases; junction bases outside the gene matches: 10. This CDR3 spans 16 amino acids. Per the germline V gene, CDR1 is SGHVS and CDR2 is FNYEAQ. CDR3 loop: CASSLDAGGFSNEQFF. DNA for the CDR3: TGTGCCAGCAGCTTAGATGCAGGGGGTTTTTCAAATGAGCAGTTCTTC.

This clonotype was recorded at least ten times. The CDR3 is CASSLGQGNFNQPQHF. The CDR3 coding sequence is TGTGCCAGCAGTTTAGGCCAGGGCAATTTTAATCAGCCCCAGCATTTT. This chain connects TRBV12-3 or TRBV12-4 to TRBJ1-5, with a weak D call TRBD1 (5 bases). The CDR3 is 16 residues long. Trimming pared 1 base from V and 4 bases from J, leaving 14 bases between.

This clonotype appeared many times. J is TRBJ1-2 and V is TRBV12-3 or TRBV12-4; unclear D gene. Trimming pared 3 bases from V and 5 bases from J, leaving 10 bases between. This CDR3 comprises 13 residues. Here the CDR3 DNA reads TGTGCCAGCAGTTTGTTGTTTGGGTATGGCTACACCTTC. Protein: CASSLLFGYGYTF.

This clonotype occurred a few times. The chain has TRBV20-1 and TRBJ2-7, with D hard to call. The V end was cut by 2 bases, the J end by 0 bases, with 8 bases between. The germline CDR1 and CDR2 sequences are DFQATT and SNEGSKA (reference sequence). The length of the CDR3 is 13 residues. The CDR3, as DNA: TGCAGTGCTAGACAGGAGAGCTCCTACGAGCAGTACGTC. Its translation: CSARQESSYEQYV.

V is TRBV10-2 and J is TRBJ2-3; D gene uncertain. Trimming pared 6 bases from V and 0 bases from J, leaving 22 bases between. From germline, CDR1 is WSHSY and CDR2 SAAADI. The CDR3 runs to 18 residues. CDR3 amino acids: CASSGLMAALTSTDTQYF. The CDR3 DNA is TGCGCCAGCAGCGGCTTGATGGCGGCCTTAACGAGCACAGATACGCAGTATTTT.

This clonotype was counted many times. CDR3 in amino acids: CASRMGLEAFF. The CDR3 DNA follows: TGTGCCAGCAGAATGGGTCTGGAAGCTTTCTTT. The chain recombines TRBV6-2 or TRBV6-3 with TRBJ1-1; D is unresolved. The CDR3 contains 11 residues. Germline values: CDR1 MNHEY, CDR2 SVGEGT. The germline V and J ends were trimmed by 6 bases and 8 bases, with 10 bases remaining between them.

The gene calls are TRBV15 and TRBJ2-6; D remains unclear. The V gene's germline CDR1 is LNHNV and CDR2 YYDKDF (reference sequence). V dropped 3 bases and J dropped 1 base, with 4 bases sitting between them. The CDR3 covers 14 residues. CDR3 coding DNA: TGTGCCACCAGCAGGGGTTCTGGGGCCAACGTCCTGACTTTC. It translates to CATSRGSGANVLTF. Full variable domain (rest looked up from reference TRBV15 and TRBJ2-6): DAMVIQNPRYQVTQFGKPVTLSCSQTLNHNVMYWYQQKSSQAPKLLFHYYDKDFNNEADTPDNFQSRRPNTSFCFLDIRSPGLGDTAMYLCATSRGSGANVLTFGAGSRLTVL.

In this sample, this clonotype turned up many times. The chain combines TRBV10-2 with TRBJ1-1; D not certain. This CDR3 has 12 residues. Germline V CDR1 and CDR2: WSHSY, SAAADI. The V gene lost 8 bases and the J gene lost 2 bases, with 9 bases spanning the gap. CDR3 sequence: CASLNGNTEAFF. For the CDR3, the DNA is TGCGCCAGCTTAAACGGAAACACTGAAGCTTTCTTT.

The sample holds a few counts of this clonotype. This chain's CDR3 is CASSQDWGNTEAFF. The CDR3 coding sequence is TGTGCCAGCAGCCAAGACTGGGGTAACACTGAAGCTTTCTTT. V is TRBV4-2 and J is TRBJ1-1; D uncertain. V lost 0 bases to trimming and J lost 2 bases, with 7 bases between them. Germline CDR1 and CDR2: LGHNA and YNFKEQ. CDR3 length: 14 residues.

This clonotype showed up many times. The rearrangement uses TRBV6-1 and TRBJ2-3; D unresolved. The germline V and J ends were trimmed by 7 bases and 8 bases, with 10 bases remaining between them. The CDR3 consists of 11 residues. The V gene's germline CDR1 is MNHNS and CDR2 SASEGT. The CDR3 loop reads CASTWSSTQYF. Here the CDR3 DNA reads TGTGCCAGCACCTGGTCGTCTACGCAGTATTTT.

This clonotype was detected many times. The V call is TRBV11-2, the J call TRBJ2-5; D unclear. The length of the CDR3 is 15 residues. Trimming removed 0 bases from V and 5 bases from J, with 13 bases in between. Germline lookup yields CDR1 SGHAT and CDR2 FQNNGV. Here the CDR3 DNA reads TGTGCCAGCAGCTTAGATTACTACATGTCGGAGACCCAGTACTTC. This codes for CASSLDYYMSETQYF.

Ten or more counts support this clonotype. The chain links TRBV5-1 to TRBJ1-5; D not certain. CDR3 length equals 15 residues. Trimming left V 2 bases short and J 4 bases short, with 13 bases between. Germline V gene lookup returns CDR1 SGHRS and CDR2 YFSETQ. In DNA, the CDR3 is TGCGCCAGCAGCTTAGGTTACGGCAATAATCAGCCCCAGCATTTT. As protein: CASSLGYGNNQPQHF.

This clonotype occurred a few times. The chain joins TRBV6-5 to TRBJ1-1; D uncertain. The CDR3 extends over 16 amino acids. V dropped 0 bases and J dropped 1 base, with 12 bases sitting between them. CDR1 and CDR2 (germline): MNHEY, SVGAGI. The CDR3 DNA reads TGTGCCAGCAGTTACTCGAGGAGGTCGGCGAACACTGAAGCTTTCTTT. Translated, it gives CASSYSRRSANTEAFF.

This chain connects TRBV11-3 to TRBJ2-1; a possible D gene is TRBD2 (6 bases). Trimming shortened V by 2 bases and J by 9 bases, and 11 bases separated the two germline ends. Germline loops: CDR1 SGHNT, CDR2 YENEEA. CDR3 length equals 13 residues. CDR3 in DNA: TGTGCCAGCAGCTTATCTAGCGCGACTGAGCAGTTCTTC. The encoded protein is CASSLSSATEQFF.

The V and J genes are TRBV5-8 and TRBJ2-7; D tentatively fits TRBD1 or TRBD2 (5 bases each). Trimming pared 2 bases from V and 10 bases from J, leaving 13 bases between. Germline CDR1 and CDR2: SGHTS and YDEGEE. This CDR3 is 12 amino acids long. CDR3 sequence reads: CASSLWGSAQYV. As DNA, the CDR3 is TGTGCCAGCAGCTTATGGGGGTCGGCTCAGTACGTC.

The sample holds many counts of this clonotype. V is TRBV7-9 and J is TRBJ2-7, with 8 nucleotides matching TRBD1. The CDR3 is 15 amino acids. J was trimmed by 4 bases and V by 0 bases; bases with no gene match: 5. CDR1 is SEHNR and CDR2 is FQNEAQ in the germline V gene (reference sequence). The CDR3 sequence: CASSLAGQDPYEQYF. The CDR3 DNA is TGTGCCAGCAGCTTAGCGGGACAGGATCCTTACGAGCAGTACTTC.

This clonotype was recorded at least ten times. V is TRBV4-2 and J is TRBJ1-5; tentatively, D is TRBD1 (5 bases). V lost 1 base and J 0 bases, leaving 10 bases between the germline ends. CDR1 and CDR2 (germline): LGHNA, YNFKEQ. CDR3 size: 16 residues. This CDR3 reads CASSQVGVNSNQPQHF. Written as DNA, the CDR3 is TGTGCCAGCAGCCAAGTAGGGGTGAATAGCAATCAGCCCCAGCATTTT.

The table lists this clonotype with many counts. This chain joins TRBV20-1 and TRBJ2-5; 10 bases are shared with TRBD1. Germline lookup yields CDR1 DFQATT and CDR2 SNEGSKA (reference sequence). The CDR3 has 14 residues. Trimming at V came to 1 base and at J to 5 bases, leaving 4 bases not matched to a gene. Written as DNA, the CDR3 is TGCAGTGCTAGAGGGGGACAGGGGCAGGAGACCCAGTACTTC. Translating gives CSARGGQGQETQYF.

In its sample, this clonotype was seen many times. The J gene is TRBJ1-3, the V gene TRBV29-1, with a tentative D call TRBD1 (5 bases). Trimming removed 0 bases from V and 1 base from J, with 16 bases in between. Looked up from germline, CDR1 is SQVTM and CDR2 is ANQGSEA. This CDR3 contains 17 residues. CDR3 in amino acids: CSVEDPHGGASGNTIYF. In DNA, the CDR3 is TGCAGCGTTGAAGATCCGCACGGGGGAGCGTCTGGAAACACCATATATTTT. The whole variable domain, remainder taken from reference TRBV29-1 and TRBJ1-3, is SAVISQKPSRDICQRGTSLTIQCQVDSQVTMMFWYRQQPGQSLTLIATANQGSEATYESGFVIDKFPISRPNLTFSTLTVSNMSPEDSSIYLCSVEDPHGGASGNTIYFGEGSWLTVV.

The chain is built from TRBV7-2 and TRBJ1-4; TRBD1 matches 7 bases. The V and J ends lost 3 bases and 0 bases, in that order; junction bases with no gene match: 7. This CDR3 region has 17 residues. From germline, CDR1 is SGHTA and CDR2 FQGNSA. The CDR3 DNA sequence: TGTGCCAGCAGCTTTCCCCGACAGGGCCCAACTAATGAAAAACTGTTTTTT. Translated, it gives CASSFPRQGPTNEKLFF.

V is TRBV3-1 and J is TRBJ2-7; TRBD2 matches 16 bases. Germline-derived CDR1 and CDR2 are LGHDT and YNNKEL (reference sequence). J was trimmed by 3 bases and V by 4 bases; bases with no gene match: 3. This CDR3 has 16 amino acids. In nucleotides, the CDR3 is TGTGCCAGCAGCCGCGGGACTAGCGGGGGGGGCTACGAGCAGTACTTC. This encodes CASSRGTSGGGYEQYF.

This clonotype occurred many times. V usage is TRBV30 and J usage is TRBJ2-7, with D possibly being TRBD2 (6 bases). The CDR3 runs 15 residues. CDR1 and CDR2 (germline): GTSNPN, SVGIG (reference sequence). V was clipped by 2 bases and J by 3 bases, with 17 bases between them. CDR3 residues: CAWSYGLARFYEQYF. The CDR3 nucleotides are TGTGCCTGGAGTTACGGGCTAGCGCGCTTCTACGAGCAGTACTTC.

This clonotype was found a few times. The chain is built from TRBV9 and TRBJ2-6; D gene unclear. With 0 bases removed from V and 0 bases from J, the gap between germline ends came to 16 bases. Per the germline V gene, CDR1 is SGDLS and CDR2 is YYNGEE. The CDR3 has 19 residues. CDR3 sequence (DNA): TGTGCCAGCAGCGTAGTCGACGGAAAGCGCCGCTCTGGGGCCAACGTCCTGACTTTC. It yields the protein CASSVVDGKRRSGANVLTF.

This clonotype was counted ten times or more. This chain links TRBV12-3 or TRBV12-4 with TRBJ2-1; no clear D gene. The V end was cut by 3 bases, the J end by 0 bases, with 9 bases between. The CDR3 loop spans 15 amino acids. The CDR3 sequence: CASSFLRSSYNEQFF. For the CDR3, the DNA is TGTGCCAGCAGTTTCTTACGGAGCTCCTACAATGAGCAGTTCTTC.

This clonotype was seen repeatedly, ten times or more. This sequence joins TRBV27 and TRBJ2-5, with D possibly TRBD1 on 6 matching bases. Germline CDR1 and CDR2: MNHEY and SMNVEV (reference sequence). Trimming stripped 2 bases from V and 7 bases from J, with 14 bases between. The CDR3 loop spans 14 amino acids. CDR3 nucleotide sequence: TGTGCCAGCAGTTTAAGGGCAGGGGTCGTGACCCAGTACTTC. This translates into CASSLRAGVVTQYF.

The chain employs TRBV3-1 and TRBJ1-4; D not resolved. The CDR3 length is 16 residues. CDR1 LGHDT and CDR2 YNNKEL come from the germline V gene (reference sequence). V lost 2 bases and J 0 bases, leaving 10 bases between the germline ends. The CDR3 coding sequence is TGTGCCAGCAGCCAACGTCGATCCCCAACTAATGAAAAACTGTTTTTT. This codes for CASSQRRSPTNEKLFF.

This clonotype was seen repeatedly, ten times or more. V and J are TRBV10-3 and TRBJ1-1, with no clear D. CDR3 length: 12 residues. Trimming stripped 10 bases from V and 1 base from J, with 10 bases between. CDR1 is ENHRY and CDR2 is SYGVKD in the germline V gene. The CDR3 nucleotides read TGTGCCACAGGAGCCGGGAACACTGAAGCTTTCTTT. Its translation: CATGAGNTEAFF.

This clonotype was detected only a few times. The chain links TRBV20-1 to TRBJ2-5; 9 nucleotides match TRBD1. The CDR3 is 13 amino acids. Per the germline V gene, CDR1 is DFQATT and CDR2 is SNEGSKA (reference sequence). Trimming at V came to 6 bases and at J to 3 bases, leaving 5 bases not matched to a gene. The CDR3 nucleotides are TGCAGTGCATGGGACAGGGCGAAAGAGACCCAGTACTTC. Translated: CSAWDRAKETQYF.